This TCR beta chain originates from a study of cytomegalovirus exposure and HLA in healthy donors. Details on this clone: No antigen is known for it.

The data were produced by immunoSEQ multiplex PCR, yet TCRdb's version contains in-frame clones alone and is incomplete. The data contain around 400,000 clones, roughly 89% of them singletons. Unmatched junction bases numbered 3, after V lost 0 bases and J lost 7 bases. The CDR3 loop spans 14 amino acids. Germline lookup yields CDR1 MGHRA and CDR2 YSYEKL. Broader study findings: There were three CMV-associated chains whose specificity for CMV antigens was confirmed in vitro.

The sequence derives from a woman aged 18-29 years in good health and CMV-seronegative. Sample: PBMCs. This chain connects TRBV4-1 to TRBJ2-1; 7 bases match TRBD2. The CDR3 coding sequence is TGCGCCAGCAGCCAAGACGACGGGGGGAATGAGCAGTTCTTC. Translating gives CASSQDDGGNEQFF.